This T cell receptor (beta chain) was identified in a study of T-cell reconstitution after alpha-beta-depleted transplantation in children. Study-wide points: The main origin of T-cell counts and diversity one year after transplant was newly produced T cells. The study reportedly traced alpha-beta T cells about two months after transplant to several hundred expanded graft clones.

The library targeted TCRbeta and was prepared with unique molecular identifiers. From the PCR reads, TCRdb called clonotypes with MiXCR, one entry per CDR3 protein. The repertoire holds some 200,000 distinct CDR3 sequences, around 9.2% seen once, with approximately 34% in the top ten. As regards this clonotype: Its antigen is not identified.

The material was PBMCs, mostly from graft donor cells, obtained 360 days after TCRalphabeta/CD19-depleted stem cell transplant. The sequence was collected from a male patient aged 2-15 years who had a stem cell transplant for acute myeloid leukemia, so the T cells may come from the graft donor.

The DNA for the CDR3 is TGTGCCAGCTCACCAGGCCATCTCGGCGAGCAGTACGTC. Translation gives CASSPGHLGEQYV. The chain recombines TRBV18 with TRBJ2-7; D is uncertain. Germline-derived CDR1 and CDR2 are KGHSH and LQKENI. Trimming stripped 2 bases from V and 6 bases from J, with 11 bases between. CDR3 size: 13 residues.